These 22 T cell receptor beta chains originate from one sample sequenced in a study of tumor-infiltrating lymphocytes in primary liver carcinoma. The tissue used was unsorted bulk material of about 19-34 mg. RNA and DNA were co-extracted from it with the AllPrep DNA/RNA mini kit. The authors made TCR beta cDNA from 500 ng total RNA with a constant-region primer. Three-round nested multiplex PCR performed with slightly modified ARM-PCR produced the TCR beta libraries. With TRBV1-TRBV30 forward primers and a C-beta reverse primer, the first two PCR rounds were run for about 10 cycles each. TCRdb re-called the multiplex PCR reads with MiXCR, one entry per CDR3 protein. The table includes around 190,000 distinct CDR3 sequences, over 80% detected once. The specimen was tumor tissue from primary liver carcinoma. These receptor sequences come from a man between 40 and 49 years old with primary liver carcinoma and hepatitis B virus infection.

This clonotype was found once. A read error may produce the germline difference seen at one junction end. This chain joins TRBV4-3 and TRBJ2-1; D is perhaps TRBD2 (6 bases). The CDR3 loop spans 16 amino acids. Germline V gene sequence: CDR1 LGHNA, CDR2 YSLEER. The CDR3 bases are TGCGCCAGTAGCCAATATTGGAGCGGGTTTCACAATGAGCAGTTCTTC. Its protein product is CASSQYWSGFHNEQFF.

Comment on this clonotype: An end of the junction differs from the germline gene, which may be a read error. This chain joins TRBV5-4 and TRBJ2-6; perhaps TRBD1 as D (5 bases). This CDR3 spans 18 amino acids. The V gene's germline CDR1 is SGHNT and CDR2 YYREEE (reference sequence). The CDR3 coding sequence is TGTGCCAGCAGCTTGGGCCAGGGCGATTTTTCTGGGGCCATCGTCCTGACTTTC. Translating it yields CASSLGQGDFSGAIVLTF.

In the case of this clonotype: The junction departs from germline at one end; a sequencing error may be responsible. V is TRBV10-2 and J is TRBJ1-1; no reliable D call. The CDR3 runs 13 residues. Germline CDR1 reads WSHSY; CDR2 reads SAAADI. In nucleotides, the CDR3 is TGTACCAGGAGTGAAGTAGAAAACACTGAAGCTTTCTTT. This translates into CTRSEVENTEAFF.

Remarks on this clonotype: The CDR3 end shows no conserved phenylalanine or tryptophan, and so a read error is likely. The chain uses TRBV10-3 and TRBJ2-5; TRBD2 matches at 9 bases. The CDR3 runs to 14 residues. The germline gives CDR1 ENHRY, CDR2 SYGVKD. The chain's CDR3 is CATVPGLAMETQYI. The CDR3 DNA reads TGTGCTACCGTGCCTGGACTAGCGATGGAGACCCAGTACATC.

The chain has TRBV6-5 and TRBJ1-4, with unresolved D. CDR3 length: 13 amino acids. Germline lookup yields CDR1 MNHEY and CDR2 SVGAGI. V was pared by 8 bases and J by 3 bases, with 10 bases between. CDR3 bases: TGTGCCAGCCGGGTCGGGTCTAATGAAAAACTGTTTTTT. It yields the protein CASRVGSNEKLFF.

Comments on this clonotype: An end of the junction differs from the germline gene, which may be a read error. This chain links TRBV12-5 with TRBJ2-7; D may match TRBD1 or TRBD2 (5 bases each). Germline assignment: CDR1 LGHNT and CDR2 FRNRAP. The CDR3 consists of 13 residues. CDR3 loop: CAIEGNGSYEQYF. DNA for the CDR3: TGTGCCATTGAGGGGAACGGTTCCTACGAGCAGTATTTC.

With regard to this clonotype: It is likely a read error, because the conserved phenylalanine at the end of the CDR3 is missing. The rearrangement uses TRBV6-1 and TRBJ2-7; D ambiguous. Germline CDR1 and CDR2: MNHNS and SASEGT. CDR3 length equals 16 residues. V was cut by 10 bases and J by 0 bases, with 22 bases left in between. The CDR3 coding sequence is TGTGCCAACACTCCTAACCGAGCCCTAAGCTCCTACGAGCAGTACTTA. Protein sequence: CANTPNRALSSYEQYL.

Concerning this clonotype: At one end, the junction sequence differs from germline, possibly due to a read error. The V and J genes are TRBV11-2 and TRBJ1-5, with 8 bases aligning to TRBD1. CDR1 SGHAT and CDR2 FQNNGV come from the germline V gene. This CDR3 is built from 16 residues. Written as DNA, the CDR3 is TGTGCCAGTAGCTTAGGAGACAGGGGTTGGGCTCAGCCCCAGCATTTT. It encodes CASSLGDRGWAQPQHF.

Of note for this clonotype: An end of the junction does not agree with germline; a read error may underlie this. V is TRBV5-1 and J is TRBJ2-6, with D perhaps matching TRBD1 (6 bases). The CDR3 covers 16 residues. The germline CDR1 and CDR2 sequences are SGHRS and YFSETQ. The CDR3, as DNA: TGCGCCTGCAGCCCGGCAGGGGCTATGGGGGCCAACATCCTGACTTTC. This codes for CACSPAGAMGANILTF.

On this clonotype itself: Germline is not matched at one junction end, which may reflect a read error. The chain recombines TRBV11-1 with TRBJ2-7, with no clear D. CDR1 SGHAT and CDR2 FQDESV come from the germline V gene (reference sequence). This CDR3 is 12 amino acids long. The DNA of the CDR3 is TGTGCCAGCACCTGGAACTCCTACGAACAGTGCTTC. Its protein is CASTWNSYEQCF.

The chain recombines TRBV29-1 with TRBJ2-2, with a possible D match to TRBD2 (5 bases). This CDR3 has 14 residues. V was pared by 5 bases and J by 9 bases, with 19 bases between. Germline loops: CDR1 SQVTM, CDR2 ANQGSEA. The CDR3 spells CSVSGPGNTRELFF. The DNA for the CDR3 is TGCAGCGTTTCCGGACCGGGGAATACCAGGGAGCTGTTTTTT.

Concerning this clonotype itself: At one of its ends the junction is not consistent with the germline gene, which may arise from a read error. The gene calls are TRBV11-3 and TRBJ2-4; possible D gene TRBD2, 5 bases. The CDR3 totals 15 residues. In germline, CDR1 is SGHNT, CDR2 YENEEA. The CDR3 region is CGSGFGVMAKNIQYF. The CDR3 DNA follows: TGTGGCAGCGGCTTCGGGGTGATGGCCAAAAACATTCAGTACTTC.

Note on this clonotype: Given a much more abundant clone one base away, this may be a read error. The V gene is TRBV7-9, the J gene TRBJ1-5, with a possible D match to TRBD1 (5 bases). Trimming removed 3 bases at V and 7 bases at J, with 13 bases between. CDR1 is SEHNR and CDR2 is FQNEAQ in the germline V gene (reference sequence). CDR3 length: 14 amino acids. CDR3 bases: TGTGCCAGCAGCTTCGGGGGAGTTAAACAGCCCCAGCATTTT. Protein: CASSFGGVKQPQHF.

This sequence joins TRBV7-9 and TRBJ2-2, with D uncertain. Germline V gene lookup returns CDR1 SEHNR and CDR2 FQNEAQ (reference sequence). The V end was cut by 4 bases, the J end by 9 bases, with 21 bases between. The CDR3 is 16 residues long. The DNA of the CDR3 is TGTGCCAGCAGCTATGCGCAAAGGGCCTTTATTAGGGAGCTGTTTTTT. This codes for CASSYAQRAFIRELFF.

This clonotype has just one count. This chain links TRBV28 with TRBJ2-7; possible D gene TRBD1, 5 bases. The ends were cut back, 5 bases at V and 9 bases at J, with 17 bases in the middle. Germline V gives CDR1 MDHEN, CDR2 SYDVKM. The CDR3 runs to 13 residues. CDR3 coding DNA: TGTGCCAGCAGTCTACAGGTGCCCGTGGGGCAGTACTTC. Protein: CASSLQVPVGQYF.

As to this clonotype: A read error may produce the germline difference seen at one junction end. In DNA, the CDR3 is TGCAACGTTGCACAGGGAGGGCAGCCCCAGCATTTT. Protein sequence: CNVAQGGQPQHF. The V gene is TRBV29-1, the J gene TRBJ1-5; tentatively, D is TRBD1 (6 bases). The CDR3 totals 12 residues. Germline CDR1 SQVTM, CDR2 ANQGSEA.

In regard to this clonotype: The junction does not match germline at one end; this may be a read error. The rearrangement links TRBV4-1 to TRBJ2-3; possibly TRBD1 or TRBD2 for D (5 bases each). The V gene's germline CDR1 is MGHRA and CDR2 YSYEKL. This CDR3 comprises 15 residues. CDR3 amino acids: CASSQADGARDTQYF. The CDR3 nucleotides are TGCGCTAGCAGCCAAGCGGACGGGGCCAGGGATACGCAGTATTTT.

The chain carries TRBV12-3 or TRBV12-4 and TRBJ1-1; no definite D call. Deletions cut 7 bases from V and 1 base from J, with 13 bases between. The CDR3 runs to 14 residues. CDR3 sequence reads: CASISSGANTEAFF. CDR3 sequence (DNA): TGTGCCAGCATCTCATCCGGTGCGAACACTGAAGCTTTCTTT.

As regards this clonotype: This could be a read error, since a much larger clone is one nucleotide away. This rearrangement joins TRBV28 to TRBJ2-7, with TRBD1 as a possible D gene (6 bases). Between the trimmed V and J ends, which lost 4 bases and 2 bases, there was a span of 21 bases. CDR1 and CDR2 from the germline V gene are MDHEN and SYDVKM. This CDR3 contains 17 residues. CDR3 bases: TGTGCCAGCAGTTACTATTACCGGGACAAGGGCACCTACGAGCAGTACTTC. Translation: CASSYYYRDKGTYEQYF.

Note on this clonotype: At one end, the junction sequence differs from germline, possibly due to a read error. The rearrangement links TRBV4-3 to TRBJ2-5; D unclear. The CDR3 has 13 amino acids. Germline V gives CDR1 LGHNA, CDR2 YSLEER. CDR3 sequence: CASSQALMAAKYF. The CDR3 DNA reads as TGTGCCAGCAGCCAAGCCCTAATGGCGGCCAAGTACTTC.

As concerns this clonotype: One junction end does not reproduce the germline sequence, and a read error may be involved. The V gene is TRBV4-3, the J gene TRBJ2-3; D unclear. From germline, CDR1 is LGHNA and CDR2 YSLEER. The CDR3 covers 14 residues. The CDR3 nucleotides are TGCTCCAGGAGCCAAGATCACGACACAGATACGCAGTATTTT. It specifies CSRSQDHDTDTQYF.

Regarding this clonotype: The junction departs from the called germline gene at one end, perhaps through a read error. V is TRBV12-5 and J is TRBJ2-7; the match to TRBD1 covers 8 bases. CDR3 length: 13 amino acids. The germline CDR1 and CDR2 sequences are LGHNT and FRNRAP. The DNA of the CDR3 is TGTGGCAGTGAGGGGACAGGTTCCTACGAGCAGTGCTTC. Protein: CGSEGTGSYEQCF.